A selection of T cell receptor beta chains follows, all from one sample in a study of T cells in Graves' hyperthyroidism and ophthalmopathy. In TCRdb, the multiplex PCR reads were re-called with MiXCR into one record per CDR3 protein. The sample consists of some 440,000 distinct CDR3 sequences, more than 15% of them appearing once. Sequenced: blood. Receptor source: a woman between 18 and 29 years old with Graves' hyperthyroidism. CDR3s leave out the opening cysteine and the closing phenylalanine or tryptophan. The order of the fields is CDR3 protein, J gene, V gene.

cdr3_aa: ASARLAELGEQY
j_call: TRBJ2-7
v_call: TRBV12-3/TRBV12-4

cdr3_aa: ASSRQLYEQY
j_call: TRBJ2-7
v_call: TRBV2

cdr3_aa: ASSQEGFLGYT
j_call: TRBJ1-2
v_call: TRBV3-1

cdr3_aa: SAPDFAANEKLF
j_call: TRBJ1-4
v_call: TRBV20-1

cdr3_aa: ASSRGRRLYGYT
j_call: TRBJ1-2
v_call: TRBV19

cdr3_aa: ASSEGQLKTQY
j_call: TRBJ2-5
v_call: TRBV11-3

cdr3_aa: TIRRTANTEAF
j_call: TRBJ1-1
v_call: TRBV10-3

cdr3_aa: ASNPVGGGCVCNQPQH
j_call: TRBJ1-5
v_call: TRBV14

cdr3_aa: SARDPAGPSNEQF
j_call: TRBJ2-1
v_call: TRBV20-1

cdr3_aa: ASTKGGFVGTDTQY
j_call: TRBJ2-3
v_call: TRBV12-3/TRBV12-4

cdr3_aa: ASSLGDRWGYT
j_call: TRBJ1-2
v_call: TRBV7-9

cdr3_aa: AIKSRGPSYEQY
j_call: TRBJ2-7
v_call: TRBV2

cdr3_aa: ASSLRGLSGREHVYSDTQY
j_call: TRBJ2-3
v_call: TRBV7-8

cdr3_aa: AWSGGGLIYEQY
j_call: TRBJ2-7
v_call: TRBV30

cdr3_aa: ASNAQGGGTEAF
j_call: TRBJ1-1
v_call: TRBV9

cdr3_aa: ASSLVGTSGRIREAQY
j_call: TRBJ2-5
v_call: TRBV7-2

cdr3_aa: ASSQVAGGEETQY
j_call: TRBJ2-5
v_call: TRBV4-2

cdr3_aa: ASNFSRAAAYGYT
j_call: TRBJ1-2
v_call: TRBV12-3/TRBV12-4

cdr3_aa: ASSPRQGGGRGEQY
j_call: TRBJ2-7
v_call: TRBV7-6

cdr3_aa: AISVAGESEQY
j_call: TRBJ2-7
v_call: TRBV10-3

cdr3_aa: SARRGKGGELF
j_call: TRBJ2-2
v_call: TRBV20-1

cdr3_aa: ASSPGHPNYEQY
j_call: TRBJ2-7
v_call: TRBV7-9

cdr3_aa: ASSREGGLSYNEQF
j_call: TRBJ2-1
v_call: TRBV11-3

cdr3_aa: ASSGGAGGETQY
j_call: TRBJ2-5
v_call: TRBV9

cdr3_aa: ASSSKGAATNEQF
j_call: TRBJ2-1
v_call: TRBV7-3

cdr3_aa: ASSPGGRIFLGELF
j_call: TRBJ2-2
v_call: TRBV7-2

cdr3_aa: ASSLRTDPRYGYT
j_call: TRBJ1-2
v_call: TRBV27

cdr3_aa: ASSLITSRSPDTQY
j_call: TRBJ2-3
v_call: TRBV5-1

cdr3_aa: ASSMGWSSYNEQF
j_call: TRBJ2-1
v_call: TRBV19

cdr3_aa: ASRKDRGGYNEQF
j_call: TRBJ2-1
v_call: TRBV2

cdr3_aa: ASRQDRASSYEQY
j_call: TRBJ2-7
v_call: TRBV28

cdr3_aa: ASSLNRGINNEQF
j_call: TRBJ2-1
v_call: TRBV5-1

cdr3_aa: SLDPLFGDTQY
j_call: TRBJ2-3
v_call: TRBV29-1

cdr3_aa: ASSPRGDNQPQH
j_call: TRBJ1-5
v_call: TRBV9